This record concerns one TCR beta chain sequence. Profiled with immunoSEQ multiplex PCR; TCRdb holds only in-frame clones, not every one. This repertoire shows 150,000 or so clones, 93% found once; its top ten account for almost 6%. Trimming left V 3 bases short and J 1 base short, with 7 bases between. Germline-derived CDR1 and CDR2 are LNHDA and SQIVND (reference sequence). The CDR3 runs 14 residues. The data were taken from a study of control samples from healthy donors and cancer patients. The sequence was obtained from a man aged 18 to 30 in good health. The sequenced material came from blood. This chain connects TRBV19 to TRBJ1-5, with D hard to call. CDR3 loop: CASSMRSSNQPQHF. The CDR3 region has the DNA TGTGCCAGTAGTATGCGGTCGAGCAATCAGCCCCAGCATTTT.